The 5 T cell receptor beta chains below all came from one sample that was sequenced in a study of cytomegalovirus exposure and HLA in healthy donors. PCR primers comprised 60 Vbeta and 13 Jbeta primers. Here immunoSEQ multiplex PCR was the method, and the copy in TCRdb shows in-frame clones only, minus some. In the table there are around 150,000 clones, roughly 80% of which are singletons. The sequencing input was PBMCs. The receptors originated from a man aged 18 to 30 in good health and CMV-seropositive.

The rearrangement joins TRBV11-2 to TRBJ2-7, with TRBD1 matching over 7 bases. From germline, CDR1 is SGHAT and CDR2 FQNNGV. The junction had 2 bases not matched to a gene; V was cut back by 0 bases and J by 3 bases. The CDR3 extends over 14 amino acids. The CDR3: CASSLERDSYEQYF. The CDR3 DNA is TGTGCCAGCAGCTTAGAGAGGGACAGCTACGAGCAGTACTTC.

The chain employs TRBV5-1 and TRBJ1-2; 10 bases are shared with TRBD1. The CDR3 is 17 amino acids. V was pared by 4 bases and J by 0 bases, with 9 bases of the junction left unmatched. Germline CDR1 reads SGHRS; CDR2 reads YFSETQ. In DNA, the CDR3 is TGCGCCAGCAGCAGCCCGTCCGGGACAGGGGCTAACTATGGCTACACCTTC. This sequence encodes CASSSPSGTGANYGYTF.

V is TRBV5-1 and J is TRBJ1-2, with 8 nucleotides matching TRBD1. J lost 1 base, V lost 3 bases, and 2 bases had no gene match. This CDR3 region has 14 residues. Germline V gene data show CDR1 as SGHRS and CDR2 as YFSETQ. The CDR3: CASSSTGDNYGYTF. CDR3 bases: TGCGCCAGCAGCTCGACAGGGGATAACTATGGCTACACCTTC.

The J gene is TRBJ2-7, the V gene TRBV5-4; TRBD2 aligns across 9 bases. The CDR3 is 15 amino acids. Germline CDR1 reads SGHNT; CDR2 reads YYREEE (reference sequence). Trimming cost V 0 bases and J 3 bases; bases outside gene matches: 4. The CDR3 spells CASSLATSGNYEQYF. CDR3 coding DNA: TGTGCCAGCAGCTTGGCGACTAGCGGAAACTACGAGCAGTACTTC.

The genes are TRBV10-2 and TRBJ2-1; D is possibly TRBD2 (5 bases). V shed 6 bases and J shed 0 bases, with 18 bases lying between them. The CDR3 extends over 17 amino acids. CDR1 and CDR2 from the germline V gene are WSHSY and SAAADI. This CDR3 reads CASRFSGSGSSYNEQFF. As DNA, the CDR3 is TGCGCCAGCAGGTTCTCGGGGTCGGGAAGCTCCTACAATGAGCAGTTCTTC.